This T cell receptor (beta chain) was obtained from a study of blood T cell repertoires in COVID-19 (dated by TCRdb to the early 2020s). Study-level background: The collaborator samples originated in the United States, Italy and Spain and spanned the acute and convalescent phases of COVID-19. The material from the prospective study consisted of cDNA or gDNA derived from T cells, B-cell-depleted T cells, or PBMCs. The dataset comprised deeply sampled blood TCRbeta repertoires from subjects exposed to, actively infected with, or recovered from COVID-19. A freely available public database, intended as a resource for researchers studying the immune response to SARS-CoV-2, is where the repertoires were released. The samples were drawn from two sources: the first 160 participants of the ongoing ImmuneRACE study, and 1,254 subjects contributed by 6 global collaborators. Nearly every sample came with metadata listing a de-identified subject ID, COVID-19 status, age in years and sex. HLA class I and class II types, where available, came from metadata supplied by the sample provider rather than from assay-based typing.

The immunoSEQ Assay, a bias-controlled multiplex PCR, was used to amplify TCRbeta CDR3 regions from genomic DNA. On the study's bioinformatics: The number of nucleated cells in each sample was estimated from the amplification of reference gene primers within the assay. Sequence reads were collapsed and filtered to measure the absolute abundance of every unique TCRbeta CDR3 rearrangement. Productive Simpson clonality was computed per sample as the square root of Simpson's diversity index over productive rearrangements. TCRdb's version of the immuneACCESS table is confined to in-frame rearrangements and falls short of the full clone set. An unresolved V gene accounts for under half of the shortfall where checked; the remainder is of unknown origin. V and J calls and clone size follow that table, whereas D and trimming were derived from the DNA. The sample table holds 200,000 or so clones, of which about 85% were seen once. The biggest ten clones account for 10% to 11% of the sample.

General study outcomes and caveats: How much clinical and demographic metadata was included differed by source and by participant, and the metadata was provided uncurated.

The CDR3 starts with the cysteine, ends with the phenylalanine, and has 17 residues. Only the CDR3 region is kept as DNA, spanning 51 bases read in frame from base 1. V is cut back by 3 bases and J by 6 bases, with 11 bases in the junction unmatched. Based on the germline V gene, the CDR1 and CDR2 sequences are SGHVS and FQNEAQ. In the prospective study, participants were roughly 18 to 100 years old, resided in about two dozen geographic areas of the United States, and were enrolled through a virtual design. In the prospective study, cohorts were assigned on the basis of participant-reported clinical history obtained from a screening survey and a study questionnaire. Recovered participants in ImmuneRACE Cohort 3 were defined as having two consecutive negative NP/OP PCR tests, clearance from a healthcare professional, or resolution of symptoms. In the prospective study, whole blood, serum and a nasopharyngeal or oropharyngeal swab were collected from each participant by mobile phlebotomists. Additional blood draws and questionnaires over an approximately two-month period could optionally be provided by prospective study participants. Before DNA extraction, prospective study blood samples were shipped either frozen or at room temperature.

This clone has only a few counts. The target of this receptor is not known. Base qualities are not provided; no much larger clone lies one nucleotide away. This TCR was recovered from a man aged 30 to 39 who had recovered from COVID-19. Sequencing used PBMCs or T cells enriched from blood (not recorded which). The chain is made from TRBV7-8 and TRBJ1-6, with TRBD1 identical over 7 junction bases. The bases read TGTGCCAGCAGCTTGGGCGTAACGACAGGGCCTAATTCACCCCTCCACTTT. This yields the protein CASSLGVTTGPNSPLHF. Beyond the CDR3, the reference TRBV7-8 and TRBJ1-6 genes provide the residues; the full variable domain reads: GAGVSQSPRYKVAKRGQDVALRCDPISGHVSLFWYQQALGQGPEFLTYFQNEAQLDKSGLPSDRFFAERPEGSVSTLKIQRTQQEDSAVYLCASSLGVTTGPNSPLHFGNGTRLTVT.